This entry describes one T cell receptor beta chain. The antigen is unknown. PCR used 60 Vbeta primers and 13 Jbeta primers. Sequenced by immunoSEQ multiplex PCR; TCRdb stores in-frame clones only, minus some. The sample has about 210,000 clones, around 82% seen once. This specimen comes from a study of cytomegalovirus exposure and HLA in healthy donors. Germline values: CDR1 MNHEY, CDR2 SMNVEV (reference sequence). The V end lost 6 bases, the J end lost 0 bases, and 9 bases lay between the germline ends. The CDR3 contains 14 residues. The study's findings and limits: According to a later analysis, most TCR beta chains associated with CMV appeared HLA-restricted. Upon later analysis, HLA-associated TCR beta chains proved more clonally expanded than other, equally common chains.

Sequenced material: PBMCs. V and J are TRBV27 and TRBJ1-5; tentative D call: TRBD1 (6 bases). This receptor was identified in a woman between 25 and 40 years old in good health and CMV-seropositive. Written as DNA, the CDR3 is TGTGCCAGCAGGCCAGGGGTTAGCAATCAGCCCCAGCATTTT. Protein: CASRPGVSNQPQHF.